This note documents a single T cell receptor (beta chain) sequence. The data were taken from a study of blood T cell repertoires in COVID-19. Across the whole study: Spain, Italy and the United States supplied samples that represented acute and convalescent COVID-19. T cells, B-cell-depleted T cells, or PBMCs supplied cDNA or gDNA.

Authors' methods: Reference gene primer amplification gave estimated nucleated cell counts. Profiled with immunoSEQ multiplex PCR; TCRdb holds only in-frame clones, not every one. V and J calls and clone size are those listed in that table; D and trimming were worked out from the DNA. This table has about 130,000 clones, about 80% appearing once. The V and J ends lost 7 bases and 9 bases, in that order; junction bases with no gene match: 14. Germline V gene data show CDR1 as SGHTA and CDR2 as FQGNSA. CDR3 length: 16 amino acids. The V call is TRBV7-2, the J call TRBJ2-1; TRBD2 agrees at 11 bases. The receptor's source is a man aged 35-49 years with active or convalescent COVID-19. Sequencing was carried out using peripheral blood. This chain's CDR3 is CASILLTSGGGIEQFF. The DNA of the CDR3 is TGTGCCAGCATTCTACTTACTAGCGGGGGAGGGATTGAGCAGTTCTTC. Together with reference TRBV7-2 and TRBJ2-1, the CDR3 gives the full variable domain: GAGVSQSPSNKVTEKGKDVELRCDPISGHTALYWYRQSLGQGLEFLIYFQGNSAPDKSGLPSDRFSAERTGGSVSTLTIQRTQQEDSAVYLCASILLTSGGGIEQFFGPGTRLTVL.